The next 18 T cell receptor beta chains were all read from a single sample in a study of blood T cells in healthy people across ages (dated by TCRdb to the mid-2010s). Receptor amplification or capture employed 5' RACE. A second 7 to 11 cycle PCR used a sample-barcoded 5' primer and a J-beta primer mix. TCRdb trimmed public reads at Q25 via fastp, called clones via MiXCR and kept in-frame beta chains. Merged by CDR3 protein, the rows form single entries marked with the most common genes and DNA. The sample table records around 2 million distinct CDR3 sequences; about 39% of these occur just once. In total, the top ten clones hold more than 20% of the sample. Sequencing was carried out using blood. The receptors derive from a human donor in good health.

The V gene is TRBV21-1, the J gene TRBJ1-1; the D call TRBD1 from the table was never checked on the DNA. TRBV21-1 is a pseudogene locus. The CDR3 sequence is 18 residues long. CDR3 protein: CASSIKDRGRPSNTEAFF. CDR3 in DNA: TGTGCCAGCAGCATAAAGGACAGGGGCCGCCCAAGCAACACTGAAGCTTTCTTT.

This sequence joins TRBV20-1 and TRBJ2-3; perhaps TRBD1 as D (6 bases). V shed 0 bases and J shed 3 bases, with 13 bases lying between them. Germline V gene lookup returns CDR1 DFQATT and CDR2 SNEGSKA (reference sequence). The CDR3 consists of 15 residues. The CDR3 DNA reads TGCAGTGCTAGAGATCCCAGGGGTGGTACAGATACGCAGTATTTT. Protein product: CSARDPRGGTDTQYF.

The chain is built from TRBV7-2 and TRBJ2-7; TRBD2 agrees at 8 bases. Losses at the gene ends were 1 base for V and 4 bases for J; bases not matched to a gene: 9. Germline V gene sequence: CDR1 SGHTA, CDR2 FQGNSA. This CDR3 contains 16 residues. The CDR3 reads CASSLVGGGSIYEQYF. In DNA form, the CDR3 reads TGTGCCAGCAGCTTAGTTGGCGGGGGGAGTATTTACGAGCAGTACTTC.

This rearrangement joins TRBV12-3 or TRBV12-4 to TRBJ2-5, with 7 bases aligning to TRBD1. The J segment lost 2 bases and the V segment lost 5 bases, leaving 8 bases of the junction unmatched. This CDR3 contains 15 residues. The CDR3 protein is CASSKETGWQETQYF. CDR3 DNA sequence: TGTGCCAGCAGTAAAGAGACAGGGTGGCAAGAGACCCAGTACTTC.

The V gene is TRBV7-2, the J gene TRBJ1-6; a possible D gene is TRBD1 (6 bases). The V and J ends lost 2 bases and 0 bases respectively, with 14 bases between them. Germline V gene sequence: CDR1 SGHTA, CDR2 FQGNSA. This CDR3 contains 18 residues. CDR3 region: CASSLSGQGSSYNSPLHF. CDR3 in DNA: TGTGCCAGCAGCTTATCGGGGCAGGGGAGCTCCTATAATTCACCCCTCCACTTT.

This clonotype was seen more than once but under ten times. J is TRBJ2-7 and V is TRBV20-1, with 12 bases identical to TRBD2. The CDR3 loop spans 15 amino acids. With 4 bases clipped from V and 0 bases from J, the junction kept 4 bases outside the gene matches. Germline V CDR1 and CDR2: DFQATT, SNEGSKA (reference sequence). This chain's CDR3 is CSATLAGGISYEQYF. The CDR3 coding sequence is TGCAGTGCTACCCTAGCGGGAGGGATCTCCTACGAGCAGTACTTC.

The chain is built from TRBV29-1 and TRBJ1-2; D possibly corresponds to TRBD1 (6 bases). The ends were cut back, 2 bases at V and 4 bases at J, with 11 bases in the middle. CDR1 is SQVTM, CDR2 ANQGSEA, per germline. The length of the CDR3 is 13 residues. CDR3 in DNA: TGCAGCGTTGAATGGGGACACTTCTATGGCTACACCTTC. Translated: CSVEWGHFYGYTF.

This clonotype has only one observation. The V call is TRBV2, the J call TRBJ2-2, with D hard to call. V was trimmed by 6 bases and J by 7 bases, leaving 9 bases between them. The CDR3 is made up of 12 amino acids. Germline values: CDR1 SNHLY, CDR2 FYNNEI. The CDR3 protein is CASRDVDGELFF. Written as DNA, the CDR3 is TGTGCCAGCAGGGACGTGGACGGGGAGCTGTTTTTT.

This clonotype was observed a handful of times. The chain employs TRBV3-1 and TRBJ2-5; maybe TRBD2 (6 bases). Germline V gene data show CDR1 as LGHDT and CDR2 as YNNKEL (reference sequence). The CDR3 consists of 13 residues. The CDR3 sequence is CATRTTWAETQYF. The CDR3 bases are TGTGCTACTAGGACTACTTGGGCAGAGACCCAGTACTTC.

The CDR3 nucleotides read TGTGCCAGCAGTCTGAGGGGGGAAGACATTCAGTACTTC. Translated, it gives CASSLRGEDIQYF. V and J are TRBV9 and TRBJ2-4; D possibly uses TRBD1 or TRBD2 (6 bases each). V dropped 5 bases and J dropped 8 bases, with 14 bases sitting between them. CDR3 length: 13 amino acids. Per the germline V gene, CDR1 is SGDLS and CDR2 is YYNGEE. Combining the CDR3 with reference TRBV9 and TRBJ2-4 gives the whole variable domain DSGVTQTPKHLITATGQRVTLRCSPRSGDLSVYWYQQSLDQGLQFLIQYYNGEERAKGNILERFSAQQFPDLHSELNLSSLELGDSALYFCASSLRGEDIQYFGAGTRLSVL.

V gene TRBV20-1 combines with J gene TRBJ2-4, with TRBD1 identical over 8 bases. With the DNA end fitting TRBJ2-7 better, the J assignment may be wrong. CDR1 is DFQATT, CDR2 SNEGSKA, per germline (reference sequence). The CDR3 has 13 amino acids. This chain's CDR3 is CSSMDRASYEQYF. CDR3 DNA sequence: TGCAGCTCCATGGACAGGGCGTCCTACGAGCAGTACTTC.

As concerns this clonotype: Relative to the germline gene, one junction end is altered; a read error may explain this. The chain joins TRBV12-3 or TRBV12-4 to TRBJ2-6; 7 bases agree with TRBD1. This CDR3 region has 18 residues. CDR3 nucleotide sequence: TGTGCCAGCAGTTCCGGACAGGAAACGCACTCTGGGGCCAACGTCCCGACTTTC. As protein: CASSSGQETHSGANVPTF.

This clonotype was counted between two and nine times. The chain joins TRBV2 to TRBJ1-2; D is possibly TRBD1 (5 bases). This CDR3 contains 14 residues. V shed 5 bases and J shed 6 bases, with 16 bases lying between them. Germline CDR1 and CDR2: SNHLY and FYNNEI. The chain's CDR3 is CASSRTLQGDGYTF. DNA for the CDR3: TGTGCCAGCAGTCGAACCCTCCAGGGTGATGGCTACACCTTC.

This clonotype has a handful of counts. This chain connects TRBV5-1 to TRBJ2-5; 8 nucleotides align to TRBD1. The CDR3 extends over 15 amino acids. V was pared by 4 bases and J by 1 base, with 6 bases of the junction left unmatched. The germline gives CDR1 SGHRS, CDR2 YFSETQ. The CDR3 region has the DNA TGCGCCAGCAGCGGCCTAGGACAGGGCCAAGAGACCCAGTACTTC. Protein: CASSGLGQGQETQYF.

This clonotype was seen a few times. The V gene is TRBV28, the J gene TRBJ2-7; 8 nucleotides align to TRBD1. CDR3 length: 15 amino acids. Per germline, CDR1 MDHEN and CDR2 SYDVKM. The ends lost 7 bases at V and 3 bases at J; junction bases unmatched: 11. CDR3 DNA: TGTGCCAGCATAGAGAGGGGAGGACAGGGCTACGAGCAGTACTTC. This sequence encodes CASIERGGQGYEQYF. The full variable domain, its missing parts supplied by reference TRBV28 and TRBJ2-7, is DVKVTQSSRYLVKRTGEKVFLECVQDMDHENMFWYRQDPGLGLRLIYFSYDVKMKEKGDIPEGYSVSREKKERFSLILESASTNQTSMYLCASIERGGQGYEQYFGPGTRLTVT.

The rearrangement joins TRBV15 to TRBJ1-2; D remains unclear. The CDR3 totals 14 residues. V was clipped by 1 base and J by 4 bases, with 10 bases between them. Germline CDR1 is LNHNV and CDR2 is YYDKDF (reference sequence). In nucleotides, the CDR3 is TGTGCCACCAGCAGAGGGGGTGTGGGCTATGGCTACACCTTC. Translated: CATSRGGVGYGYTF.

This clonotype was detected a few times. The J gene is TRBJ2-7, the V gene TRBV12-3 or TRBV12-4, with 10 positions matching TRBD2. Trimming at V came to 3 bases and at J to 5 bases, leaving 7 bases not matched to a gene. The CDR3 is 15 residues long. DNA for the CDR3: TGTGCCAGCAGTTTGAGTAGCGGGGGGAGTAACGAGCAGTACTTC. It yields the protein CASSLSSGGSNEQYF.

This clonotype was observed a few times. V is TRBV5-4 and J is TRBJ2-3, with 12 bases matching TRBD2. V lost 2 bases, J lost 6 bases, and 7 bases stayed unmatched. There are 16 residues in the CDR3. Germline values: CDR1 SGHNT, CDR2 YYREEE (reference sequence). CDR3 residues: CASSFLTSGGADTQYF. The DNA of the CDR3 is TGTGCCAGCAGCTTTCTGACTAGCGGGGGTGCGGATACGCAGTATTTT.